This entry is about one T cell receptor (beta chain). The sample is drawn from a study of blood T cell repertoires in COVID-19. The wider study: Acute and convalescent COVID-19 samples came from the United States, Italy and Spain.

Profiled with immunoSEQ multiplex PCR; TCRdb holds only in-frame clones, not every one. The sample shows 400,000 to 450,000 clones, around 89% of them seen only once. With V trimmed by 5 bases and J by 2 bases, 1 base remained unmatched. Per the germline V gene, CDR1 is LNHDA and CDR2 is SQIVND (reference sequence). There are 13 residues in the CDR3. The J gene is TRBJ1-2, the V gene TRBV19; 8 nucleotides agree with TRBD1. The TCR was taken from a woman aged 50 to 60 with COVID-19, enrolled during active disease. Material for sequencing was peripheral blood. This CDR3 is CASSGQGNYGYTF. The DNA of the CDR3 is TGTGCCAGTAGTGGACAGGGCAACTATGGCTACACCTTC.